The 14 T cell receptor beta chains given below trace back to one sample, sequenced in a study of OX40 agonist ivuxolimab in advanced cancers. The protocol was immunoSEQ multiplex PCR, while the TCRdb copy is restricted to in-frame clones and leaves out a portion. The sample consists of 96,000 or so clones, around 91% of them appearing once. The specimen was CD4+ or CD8+ T cells sorted from blood, collected in a trial of the OX40 agonist ivuxolimab. Receptor source: an adult with an advanced solid tumor such as melanoma, head and neck, liver or kidney cancer.

The chain couples TRBV5-4 to TRBJ1-2; D uncertain. The V end lost 0 bases, the J end lost 5 bases, and 8 bases lay between the germline ends. The CDR3 runs to 13 residues. Germline loops: CDR1 SGHNT, CDR2 YYREEE (reference sequence). CDR3 sequence reads: CASSLETAYGYTF. In nucleotides, the CDR3 is TGTGCCAGCAGCTTGGAGACCGCATATGGCTACACCTTC.

The CDR3 nucleotides read TGCGCCAGCAGCCCCCGGACAGATCAAGTGAACACTGAAGCTTTCTTT. Protein sequence: CASSPRTDQVNTEAFF. V is TRBV5-1 and J is TRBJ1-1, with D perhaps matching TRBD1 (6 bases). Germline lookup yields CDR1 SGHRS and CDR2 YFSETQ. V dropped 4 bases and J dropped 0 bases, with 16 bases sitting between them. CDR3 length: 16 residues.

The chain combines TRBV7-2 with TRBJ1-1; D may be TRBD1 (6 bases). The CDR3 is 15 residues long. The V end lost 1 base, the J end lost 5 bases, and 14 bases lay between the germline ends. Germline loops: CDR1 SGHTA, CDR2 FQGNSA. The CDR3, as DNA: TGTGCCAGCAGCTTAGATTACGCGGGGGCAACTGAAGCTTTCTTT. It specifies CASSLDYAGATEAFF.

The chain combines TRBV18 with TRBJ1-1; no clear D gene. Trimming left V 0 bases short and J 1 base short, with 6 bases between. From germline, CDR1 is KGHSH and CDR2 LQKENI. The CDR3 extends over 14 amino acids. Here the CDR3 reads CASSPPGSNTEAFF. CDR3 sequence (DNA): TGTGCCAGCTCACCACCCGGATCGAACACTGAAGCTTTCTTT.

This clone was detected only once. The J gene is TRBJ2-5, the V gene TRBV6-6; no definite D call. The CDR3 spans 14 residues. Germline V gene sequence: CDR1 MNHNY, CDR2 SVGAGI (reference sequence). V lost 0 bases, J lost 2 bases, and 7 bases lay in between. The CDR3 bases are TGTGCCAGCAGTTACTCGCCGGATCAAGAGACCCAGTACTTC. Amino acids: CASSYSPDQETQYF.

The V and J genes are TRBV30 and TRBJ2-5; D is possibly TRBD2 (6 bases). The germline V and J ends were trimmed by 2 bases and 1 base, with 11 bases remaining between them. The CDR3 totals 14 residues. The germline V gene has CDR1 GTSNPN and CDR2 SVGIG (reference sequence). The CDR3 coding sequence is TGTGCCTGGAGTTTTGGGGGGAGCCAAGAGACCCAGTACTTC. Translation gives CAWSFGGSQETQYF.

The chain carries TRBV5-5 and TRBJ2-3; the D gene is possibly TRBD2 (6 bases). CDR3 length equals 16 residues. V was shortened by 2 bases and J by 3 bases, with 16 bases between the two germline ends. Germline V gene sequence: CDR1 SGHKS, CDR2 YYEKEE (reference sequence). CDR3 sequence: CASSFLGRSGTDTQYF. The CDR3 bases are TGTGCCAGCAGCTTTCTCGGGAGAAGTGGTACAGATACGCAGTATTTT.

CDR3 in amino acids: CASSSPGTGPPYEQYF. The DNA of the CDR3 is TGTGCCAGTAGTTCCCCCGGGACAGGGCCACCCTACGAGCAGTACTTC. The chain links TRBV19 to TRBJ2-7; 9 bases are a match to TRBD1. The germline gives CDR1 LNHDA, CDR2 SQIVND (reference sequence). V shed 5 bases and J 2 bases; nucleotides not matched to a gene: 10. The CDR3 is 16 residues long.

The V and J genes are TRBV7-2 and TRBJ2-5, with 8 bases that match TRBD1. Germline values: CDR1 SGHTA, CDR2 FQGNSA. The CDR3 totals 14 residues. With 6 bases clipped from V and 0 bases from J, the junction kept 3 bases outside the gene matches. CDR3 sequence: CASRRTGNQETQYF. The CDR3 bases are TGTGCCAGCAGGCGGACAGGGAACCAAGAGACCCAGTACTTC. The full variable domain, rest sourced from reference TRBV7-2 and TRBJ2-5, is GAGVSQSPSNKVTEKGKDVELRCDPISGHTALYWYRQSLGQGLEFLIYFQGNSAPDKSGLPSDRFSAERTGGSVSTLTIQRTQQEDSAVYLCASRRTGNQETQYFGPGTRLLVL.

The rearrangement uses TRBV11-3 and TRBJ2-3; D possibly corresponds to TRBD2 (5 bases). The V gene's germline CDR1 is SGHNT and CDR2 YENEEA. Trimming stripped 4 bases from V and 2 bases from J, with 10 bases between. This CDR3 has 14 residues. CDR3 sequence: CASSSGSLTDTQYF. CDR3 coding DNA: TGTGCCAGCAGCTCGGGATCTCTCACAGATACGCAGTATTTT.

This sequence joins TRBV6-5 and TRBJ2-5; 11 bases fit TRBD2. V was clipped by 4 bases and J by 5 bases; unmatched bases: 9. This CDR3 spans 16 amino acids. CDR1 is MNHEY, CDR2 SVGAGI, per germline. CDR3 residues: CASSFLAGGRGETQYF. The DNA of the CDR3 is TGTGCCAGCAGTTTTCTAGCGGGGGGACGCGGGGAGACCCAGTACTTC.

This clone was seen a handful of times. The rearrangement uses TRBV11-2 and TRBJ2-2; 12 bases are shared with TRBD2. Germline V gene data show CDR1 as SGHAT and CDR2 as FQNNGV. The CDR3 consists of 14 residues. V was pared by 6 bases and J by 8 bases, with 4 bases of the junction left unmatched. Here the CDR3 reads CASRLAGGGGELFF. In DNA, the CDR3 is TGTGCCAGCAGACTAGCGGGAGGTGGGGGGGAGCTGTTTTTT.

The CDR3 protein is CASSFRIQDTQYF. Here the CDR3 DNA reads TGTGCCAGCAGTTTCCGGATTCAAGATACGCAGTATTTT. The V and J genes are TRBV28 and TRBJ2-3; no clear D gene. The V end was cut by 3 bases, the J end by 5 bases, with 9 bases between. This CDR3 spans 13 amino acids. Germline CDR1 reads MDHEN; CDR2 reads SYDVKM.

As for this clone: Other DNA sequences in this specimen translate into the identical CDR3. The rearrangement links TRBV7-9 to TRBJ1-1; TRBD1 agrees at 8 bases. Looked up from germline, CDR1 is SEHNR and CDR2 is FQNEAQ (reference sequence). The CDR3 contains 14 residues. J gave up 1 base and V 5 bases, and 3 bases lay outside the gene matches. The CDR3, as DNA: TGTGCCAGCAGCCTGCAGGGGGCGAACACTGAAGCTTTCTTT. It yields the protein CASSLQGANTEAFF.